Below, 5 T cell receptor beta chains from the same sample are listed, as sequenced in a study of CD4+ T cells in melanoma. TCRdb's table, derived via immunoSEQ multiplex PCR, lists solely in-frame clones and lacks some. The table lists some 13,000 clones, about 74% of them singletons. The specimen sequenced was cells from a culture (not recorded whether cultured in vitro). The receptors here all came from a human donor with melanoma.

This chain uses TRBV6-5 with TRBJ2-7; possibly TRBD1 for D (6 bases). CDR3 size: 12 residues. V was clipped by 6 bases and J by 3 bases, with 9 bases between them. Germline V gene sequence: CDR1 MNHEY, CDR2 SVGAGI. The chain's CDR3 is CASSPQGYEQYF. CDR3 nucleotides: TGTGCCAGCAGCCCACAGGGCTACGAGCAGTACTTC.

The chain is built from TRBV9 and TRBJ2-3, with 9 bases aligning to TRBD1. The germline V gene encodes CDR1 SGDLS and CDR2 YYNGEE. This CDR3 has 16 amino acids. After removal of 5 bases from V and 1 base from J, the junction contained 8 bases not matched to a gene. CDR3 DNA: TGTGCCAGCAGTACCGGGACAGGGTCCGGCACAGATACGCAGTATTTT. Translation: CASSTGTGSGTDTQYF.

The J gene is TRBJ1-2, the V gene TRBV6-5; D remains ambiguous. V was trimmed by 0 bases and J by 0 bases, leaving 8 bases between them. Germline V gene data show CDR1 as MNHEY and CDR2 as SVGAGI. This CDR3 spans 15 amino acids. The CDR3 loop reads CASSYSLDTNYGYTF. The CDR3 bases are TGTGCCAGCAGTTACTCGCTTGATACTAACTATGGCTACACCTTC.

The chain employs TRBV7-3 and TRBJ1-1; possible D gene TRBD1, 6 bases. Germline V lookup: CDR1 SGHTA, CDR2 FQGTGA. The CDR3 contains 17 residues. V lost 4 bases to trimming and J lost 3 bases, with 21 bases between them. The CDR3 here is CASSSQPMGGADTEAFF. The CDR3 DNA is TGTGCCAGCAGCTCACAACCCATGGGGGGGGCTGACACTGAAGCTTTCTTT.

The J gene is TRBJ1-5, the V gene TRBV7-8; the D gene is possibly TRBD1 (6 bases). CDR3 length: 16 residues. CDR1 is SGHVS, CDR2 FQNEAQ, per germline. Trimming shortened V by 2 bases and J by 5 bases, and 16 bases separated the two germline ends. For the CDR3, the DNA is TGTGCCAGCAGCTTAAGGCGGGACATTTCCTATCAGCCCCAGCATTTT. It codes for CASSLRRDISYQPQHF.